The 14 T cell receptor beta chains in this list originate from one sample, sequenced in a study of OX40 agonist ivuxolimab in advanced cancers. The protocol was immunoSEQ multiplex PCR, while the TCRdb copy is restricted to in-frame clones and leaves out a portion. Of about 120,000 clones in the sample, around 91% were seen once. The source was CD4+ or CD8+ T cells sorted from blood, collected in a trial of the OX40 agonist ivuxolimab. These receptor sequences come from an adult with an advanced solid tumor such as melanoma, head and neck, liver or kidney cancer.

The sample holds a few counts of this clone. The chain links TRBV6-1 to TRBJ2-3; 9 bases are shared with TRBD2. The J segment lost 2 bases and the V segment lost 3 bases, leaving 12 bases of the junction unmatched. Per germline, CDR1 MNHNS and CDR2 SASEGT. CDR3 length equals 18 residues. The CDR3 loop reads CASSERAGGHRNTDTQYF. The CDR3 coding sequence is TGTGCCAGCAGTGAGAGAGCGGGGGGCCACAGGAACACAGATACGCAGTATTTT.

This rearrangement joins TRBV7-2 to TRBJ1-1; D remains ambiguous. The CDR3 runs 13 residues. Germline V gives CDR1 SGHTA, CDR2 FQGNSA. The V and J ends lost 5 bases and 10 bases respectively, with 17 bases between them. CDR3 amino acids: CASSRKLTEPAFF. The CDR3 DNA is TGTGCCAGCAGCCGGAAATTGACGGAACCAGCTTTCTTT.

The chain recombines TRBV7-9 with TRBJ2-1; the match to TRBD2 covers 8 bases. The CDR3 sequence is 17 residues long. Germline V gene lookup returns CDR1 SEHNR and CDR2 FQNEAQ (reference sequence). The junction had 11 bases not matched to a gene; V was cut back by 0 bases and J by 7 bases. The CDR3 region is CASSLAGASGGRNEQFF. The CDR3 DNA follows: TGTGCCAGCAGCTTAGCCGGGGCGAGCGGGGGACGTAATGAGCAGTTCTTC.

The rearrangement links TRBV9 to TRBJ1-6; D may be TRBD1 (5 bases). The ends were cut back, 0 bases at V and 10 bases at J, with 14 bases in the middle. The CDR3 length is 15 residues. Germline loops: CDR1 SGDLS, CDR2 YYNGEE. The CDR3 DNA is TGTGCCAGCAGCGTAGATGAAGGGACGGGGTCACCCCTCCACTTT. It yields the protein CASSVDEGTGSPLHF.

The rearrangement uses TRBV6-5 and TRBJ2-5; a weak D match, TRBD1 (5 bases). The CDR3 is 14 amino acids. Germline CDR1 and CDR2: MNHEY and SVGAGI. V was cut by 2 bases and J by 2 bases, with 9 bases left in between. The CDR3 nucleotides are TGTGCCAGCAGTTACGGGGCAGTGCAAGAGACCCAGTACTTC. Protein: CASSYGAVQETQYF.

This chain uses TRBV30 with TRBJ2-5, with 10 bases matching TRBD1. The CDR3 is made up of 14 amino acids. Unmatched junction bases numbered 5, after V lost 1 base and J lost 6 bases. Germline assignment: CDR1 GTSNPN and CDR2 SVGIG (reference sequence). This chain's CDR3 is CAWSGQGARKTQYF. The CDR3, as DNA: TGTGCCTGGAGTGGACAGGGGGCGAGGAAGACCCAGTACTTC.

The CDR3 protein is CASSGQLMNTEAFF. The CDR3 region has the DNA TGTGCCAGCAGCGGACAGCTAATGAACACTGAAGCTTTCTTT. The chain recombines TRBV7-2 with TRBJ1-1; tentatively, D is TRBD1 (6 bases). Germline lookup yields CDR1 SGHTA and CDR2 FQGNSA. The CDR3 length is 14 residues. V was clipped by 5 bases and J by 0 bases, with 10 bases between them.

This clone occurred many times. This CDR3 is also generated by other DNA sequences in the sample. The J gene is TRBJ1-5, the V gene TRBV6-5, with a possible D match to TRBD1 (6 bases). The CDR3 contains 13 residues. CDR1 is MNHEY, CDR2 SVGAGI, per germline. Trimming stripped 5 bases from V and 4 bases from J, with 9 bases between. This chain's CDR3 is CASSGQFNQPQHF. The CDR3 nucleotides are TGTGCCAGCAGTGGACAGTTTAATCAGCCCCAGCATTTT.

J is TRBJ1-1 and V is TRBV2; D uncertain. Germline CDR1 reads SNHLY; CDR2 reads FYNNEI. V was shortened by 3 bases and J by 4 bases, with 9 bases between the two germline ends. The CDR3 contains 13 residues. The CDR3 sequence is CASSEGRFTEAFF. The DNA of the CDR3 is TGTGCCAGCAGTGAGGGCAGATTCACTGAAGCTTTCTTT.

This chain links TRBV5-6 with TRBJ2-5; D gene uncertain. CDR1 is SGHDT and CDR2 is YYEEEE in the germline V gene. V was cut by 0 bases and J by 5 bases, with 2 bases left in between. The CDR3 consists of 11 residues. This CDR3 is CASSLAETQYF. The CDR3 region has the DNA TGTGCCAGCAGCTTGGCGGAGACCCAGTACTTC.

This clone was seen many times. This sample includes further DNA sequences coding for the same CDR3. The chain carries TRBV2 and TRBJ2-2, with 8 positions matching TRBD1. This CDR3 region has 16 residues. After removal of 5 bases from V and 1 base from J, the junction contained 6 bases not matched to a gene. The V gene's germline CDR1 is SNHLY and CDR2 FYNNEI. The CDR3 coding sequence is TGTGCCAGCAGTTTAGACAGGGGCGGGAACACCGGGGAGCTGTTTTTT. Encoded protein: CASSLDRGGNTGELFF.

The genes are TRBV9 and TRBJ2-5; the match to TRBD2 covers 15 bases. This CDR3 region has 16 residues. Germline CDR1 is SGDLS and CDR2 is YYNGEE. J gave up 9 bases and V 2 bases, and 8 bases lay outside the gene matches. The DNA of the CDR3 is TGTGCCAGCAGCGTCTCGGGACTAGCGGGGGGTTTGTCCCAGTACTTC. It yields the protein CASSVSGLAGGLSQYF.

This clone appeared a few times. The V call is TRBV7-6, the J call TRBJ1-1; 9 nucleotides align to TRBD1. CDR1 and CDR2 from the germline V gene are SGHVS and FNYEAQ. The CDR3 spans 14 residues. V lost 4 bases and J lost 5; bases outside the gene matches: 5. The CDR3 reads CASSSLTGGTEAFF. CDR3 DNA: TGTGCCAGCAGCTCCTTGACAGGGGGAACTGAAGCTTTCTTT.

The rearrangement uses TRBV7-6 and TRBJ1-5, with a weak D call TRBD1 (5 bases). CDR3 size: 15 residues. Germline V gene lookup returns CDR1 SGHVS and CDR2 FNYEAQ. V was pared by 5 bases and J by 1 base, with 12 bases between. CDR3 residues: CASSGGQGSNQPQHF. The CDR3 DNA follows: TGTGCCAGCAGCGGAGGTCAGGGAAGCAATCAGCCCCAGCATTTT.